A selection of T cell receptor beta chains follows, all from one sample in a study of shared T cell receptors in the human thymus. TCRdb keeps only in-frame clones here, not all; method: immunoSEQ multiplex PCR. Counted here are under 850,000 clones, 88% occurring once; the ten biggest clones make up 0.0095% to 0.011%. This same sample was also taken into another study, of human thymus T cells.

Source material: thymocytes. Every receptor here comes from a boy younger than two with a congenital heart defect. Both conserved end residues are part of each CDR3.

len | j_gene | v_gene | CDR3aa
15 | TRBJ2-1 | TRBV28 | CASSLAGQGYNEQFF
14 | TRBJ1-5 | TRBV10-3 | CAISDRNSNQPQHF
16 | TRBJ2-7 | TRBV7-2 | CASSLARTSGPYEQYF
14 | TRBJ2-1 | TRBV6-5 | CASSESRGYNEQFF
17 | TRBJ1-5 | TRBV27 | CASSPPGDPNLNQPQHF
15 | TRBJ2-1 | TRBV6-5 | CASSGWAGGKNEQFF
14 | TRBJ2-1 | TRBV6-5 | CASSYLASSNEQFF
12 | TRBJ1-2 | TRBV28 | CATPGQGDGYTF
14 | TRBJ2-7 | TRBV5-4 | CASSLGGFSYEQYF
14 | TRBJ1-2 | TRBV4-3 | CASSPHTGLNGYTF
18 | TRBJ2-5 | TRBV5-1 | CASSSRDRGSYVVETQYF
10 | TRBJ2-7 | TRBV29-1 | CSVELGEQYF
12 | TRBJ2-2 | TRBV2 | CAIVLNTGELFF